Listed here are 15 T cell receptor beta chains from one sample, sequenced in a study of a mutant IDH1 vaccine in newly diagnosed glioma. Their specific antigens are unknown. Clones were sequenced by immunoSEQ multiplex PCR, and TCRdb holds only the in-frame ones, with some missing. This table holds over 30,000 clones, about 86% found once. Time point defined: week 5, during vaccination. One vaccine dose held 300 ug of mutant IDH1 20-mer peptide and came with topical imiquimod. The source material was PBMCs, sampled from a glioma patient whose treatment included an IDH1 peptide vaccine. These receptors were taken from a man younger than 45 with glioma.

The rearrangement links TRBV15 to TRBJ2-1; no clear D. With 5 bases removed from V and 3 bases from J, the gap between germline ends came to 5 bases. Germline V gives CDR1 LNHNV, CDR2 YYDKDF (reference sequence). This CDR3 has 12 amino acids. CDR3 residues: CATSGIYNEQFF. The DNA for the CDR3 is TGTGCCACCAGCGGAATCTACAATGAGCAGTTCTTC. Looking up the rest from reference TRBV15 and TRBJ2-1 gives the full variable domain: DAMVIQNPRYQVTQFGKPVTLSCSQTLNHNVMYWYQQKSSQAPKLLFHYYDKDFNNEADTPDNFQSRRPNTSFCFLDIRSPGLGDTAMYLCATSGIYNEQFFGPGTRLTVL.

V gene TRBV5-1 combines with J gene TRBJ2-1; TRBD1 agrees at 8 bases. The CDR3 runs 20 residues. Germline CDR1 and CDR2: SGHRS and YFSETQ. Trimming at V came to 3 bases and at J to 0 bases, leaving 17 bases not matched to a gene. The DNA for the CDR3 is TGCGCCAGCAGCTGGCCCCGACAGGGGAGTAGCCTGAGCTCCTACAATGAGCAGTTCTTC. It encodes CASSWPRQGSSLSSYNEQFF.

The gene calls are TRBV5-1 and TRBJ2-7, with D unresolved. This CDR3 contains 12 residues. The germline gives CDR1 SGHRS, CDR2 YFSETQ. V lost 0 bases and J lost 7, with 8 bases in between. This CDR3 reads CASSLGSREQYF. The CDR3 DNA sequence: TGCGCCAGCAGCTTGGGCAGTCGGGAGCAGTACTTC.

This chain joins TRBV5-1 and TRBJ2-5; perhaps TRBD2 as D (6 bases). V lost 4 bases to trimming and J lost 7 bases, with 14 bases between them. This CDR3 is 13 amino acids long. Germline V gene sequence: CDR1 SGHRS, CDR2 YFSETQ. The CDR3 spells CASSGTGGGTQYF. CDR3 bases: TGCGCCAGCAGCGGGACTGGTGGGGGGACCCAGTACTTC.

This clone was picked up a small number of times. The chain couples TRBV7-9 to TRBJ2-7; no reliable D call. Germline V gene sequence: CDR1 SEHNR, CDR2 FQNEAQ (reference sequence). V was pared by 1 base and J by 5 bases, with 6 bases between. The length of the CDR3 is 12 residues. The CDR3 is CASSLGLNEQYF. The CDR3, as DNA: TGTGCCAGCAGCTTAGGTCTCAACGAGCAGTACTTC.

The chain recombines TRBV29-1 with TRBJ1-2; 10 nucleotides match TRBD1. V lost 7 bases to trimming and J lost 3 bases; unmatched junction nucleotides: 5. In germline, CDR1 is SQVTM, CDR2 ANQGSEA. This CDR3 has 13 amino acids. The chain's CDR3 is CSGGQGRHYGYTF. DNA of the CDR3: TGCAGCGGGGGACAGGGGCGACACTATGGCTACACCTTC.

In this sample, this clone turned up a few times. The chain has TRBV28 and TRBJ1-1; 8 bases are a match to TRBD1. V was pared by 6 bases and J by 1 base, with 4 bases of the junction left unmatched. The CDR3 is 14 residues long. Per germline, CDR1 MDHEN and CDR2 SYDVKM. The CDR3 DNA sequence: TGTGCCAGCAGCACCGGGACAGGGAACACTGAAGCTTTCTTT. Translation: CASSTGTGNTEAFF.

The chain recombines TRBV6-5 with TRBJ1-1; 7 nucleotides line up with TRBD1. The germline V gene encodes CDR1 MNHEY and CDR2 SVGAGI. Unmatched junction bases numbered 4, after V lost 2 bases and J lost 4 bases. The CDR3 length is 14 residues. CDR3 amino acids: CASSYADRATEAFF. The CDR3 region has the DNA TGTGCCAGCAGTTACGCAGACAGGGCCACTGAAGCTTTCTTT.

This clone appeared a single time. The chain has TRBV5-1 and TRBJ2-5; no definite D call. The germline V gene encodes CDR1 SGHRS and CDR2 YFSETQ. Trimming took 4 bases from V and 1 from J, leaving 8 bases between them. This CDR3 spans 13 amino acids. In DNA, the CDR3 is TGCGCCAGCAGCCGTGATTTCCAAGAGACCCAGTACTTC. Translated, it gives CASSRDFQETQYF.

This chain joins TRBV7-2 and TRBJ2-1; the D is unclear. V was shortened by 3 bases and J by 0 bases, with 9 bases between the two germline ends. CDR3 size: 15 residues. Germline lookup yields CDR1 SGHTA and CDR2 FQGNSA. CDR3 DNA sequence: TGTGCCAGCAGCTTCGGCCTGAGCTCCTACAATGAGCAGTTCTTC. Encoded protein: CASSFGLSSYNEQFF.

The chain has TRBV2 and TRBJ2-1; D perhaps matches TRBD1 (6 bases). CDR3 size: 16 residues. Trimming stripped 5 bases from V and 4 bases from J, with 18 bases between. Germline V gene lookup returns CDR1 SNHLY and CDR2 FYNNEI. The CDR3 region is CASSFSGTNAYNEQFF. The CDR3, as DNA: TGTGCCAGCAGTTTTTCAGGGACAAACGCATACAATGAGCAGTTCTTC. The whole variable domain, remainder taken from reference TRBV2 and TRBJ2-1, is EPEVTQTPSHQVTQMGQEVILRCVPISNHLYFYWYRQILGQKVEFLVSFYNNEISEKSEIFDDQFSVERPDGSNFTLKIRSTKLEDSAMYFCASSFSGTNAYNEQFFGPGTRLTVL.

The chain couples TRBV5-1 to TRBJ1-1, with 7 positions matching TRBD1. Germline loops: CDR1 SGHRS, CDR2 YFSETQ. V was clipped by 4 bases and J by 7 bases; unmatched bases: 10. This CDR3 region has 14 residues. The CDR3 loop reads CASSEDRAGDEAFF. CDR3 DNA sequence: TGCGCCAGCAGCGAAGACAGGGCGGGGGATGAAGCTTTCTTT.

The genes are TRBV5-8 and TRBJ2-5; 7 bases fit TRBD2. The CDR3 has 15 residues. The ends lost 0 bases at V and 4 bases at J; junction bases unmatched: 6. CDR1 and CDR2 from the germline V gene are SGHTS and YDEGEE. The CDR3, as DNA: TGTGCCAGCAGCTTGGGGCTAGCGGTCAGAGAGACCCAGTACTTC. It specifies CASSLGLAVRETQYF.

The chain has TRBV28 and TRBJ2-2; D remains unclear. The germline V gene has CDR1 MDHEN and CDR2 SYDVKM. The length of the CDR3 is 15 residues. The V and J ends lost 6 bases and 5 bases respectively, with 16 bases between them. The DNA for the CDR3 is TGTGCCAGCAGACTGGGCAACGGCCAGACCGGGGAGCTGTTTTTT. Translated: CASRLGNGQTGELFF.

The chain couples TRBV6-5 to TRBJ1-6, with no clear D. Germline CDR1 and CDR2: MNHEY and SVGAGI. V was trimmed by 6 bases and J by 7 bases, leaving 13 bases between them. This CDR3 has 14 amino acids. The CDR3 sequence: CASRRQPPNSPLHF. The CDR3 DNA is TGTGCCAGCAGACGTCAGCCCCCCAATTCACCCCTCCACTTT.